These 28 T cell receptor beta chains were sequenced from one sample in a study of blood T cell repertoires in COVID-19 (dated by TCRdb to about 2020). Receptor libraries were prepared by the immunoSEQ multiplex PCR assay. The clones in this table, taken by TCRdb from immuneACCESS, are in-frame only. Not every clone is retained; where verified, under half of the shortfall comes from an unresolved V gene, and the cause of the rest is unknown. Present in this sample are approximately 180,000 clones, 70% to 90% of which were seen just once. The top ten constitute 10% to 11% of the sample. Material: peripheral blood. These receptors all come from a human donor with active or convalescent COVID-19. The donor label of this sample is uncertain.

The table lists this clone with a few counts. The DNA for the CDR3 is TGTGCCAGTAGTATGGGACTAGCGGGAGGTTCCTACGAGCAGTACTTC. Protein product: CASSMGLAGGSYEQYF. This chain connects TRBV19 to TRBJ2-7; 15 bases are shared with TRBD2. V lost 3 bases, J lost 1 base, and 1 base stayed unmatched. In germline, CDR1 is LNHDA, CDR2 SQIVND (reference sequence). The CDR3 is 16 amino acids. The full variable domain, rest sourced from reference TRBV19 and TRBJ2-7, is DGGITQSPKYLFRKEGQNVTLSCEQNLNHDAMYWYRQDPGQGLRLIYYSQIVNDFQKGDIAEGYSVSREKKESFPLTVTSAQKNPTAFYLCASSMGLAGGSYEQYFGPGTRLTVT.

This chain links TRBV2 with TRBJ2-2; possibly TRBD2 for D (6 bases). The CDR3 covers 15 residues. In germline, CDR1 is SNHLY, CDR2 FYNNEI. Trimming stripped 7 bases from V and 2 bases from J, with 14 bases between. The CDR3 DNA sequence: TGTGCCAGCACGAGCCCCGGGACTAACACCGGGGAGCTGTTTTTT. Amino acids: CASTSPGTNTGELFF.

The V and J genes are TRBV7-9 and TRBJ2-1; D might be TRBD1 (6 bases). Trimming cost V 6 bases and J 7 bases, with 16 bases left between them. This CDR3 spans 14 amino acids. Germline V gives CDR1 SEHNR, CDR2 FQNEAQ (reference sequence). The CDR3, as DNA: TGTGCCAGCAGTCATAAGCCCCAGGGGAATGAGCAGTTCTTC. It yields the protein CASSHKPQGNEQFF.

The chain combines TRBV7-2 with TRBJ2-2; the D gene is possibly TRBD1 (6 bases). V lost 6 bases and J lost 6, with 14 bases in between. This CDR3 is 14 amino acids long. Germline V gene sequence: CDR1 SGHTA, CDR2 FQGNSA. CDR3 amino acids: CASRLAGVPGELFF. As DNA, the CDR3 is TGTGCCAGCAGACTGGCAGGGGTTCCCGGGGAGCTGTTTTTT.

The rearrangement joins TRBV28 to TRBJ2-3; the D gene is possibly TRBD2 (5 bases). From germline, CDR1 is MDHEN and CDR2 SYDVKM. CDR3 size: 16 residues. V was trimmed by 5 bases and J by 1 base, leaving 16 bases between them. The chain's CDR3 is CASSPPRLAGTDTQYF. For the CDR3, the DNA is TGTGCCAGCAGTCCCCCCCGGCTAGCTGGCACAGATACGCAGTATTTT.

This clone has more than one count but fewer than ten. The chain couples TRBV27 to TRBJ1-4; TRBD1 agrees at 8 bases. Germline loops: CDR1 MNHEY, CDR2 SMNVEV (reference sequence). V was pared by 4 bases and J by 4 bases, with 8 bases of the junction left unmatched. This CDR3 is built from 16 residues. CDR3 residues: CASSSLRGRYNEKLFF. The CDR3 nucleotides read TGTGCCAGCAGTTCCCTCAGGGGGCGTTATAATGAAAAACTGTTTTTT.

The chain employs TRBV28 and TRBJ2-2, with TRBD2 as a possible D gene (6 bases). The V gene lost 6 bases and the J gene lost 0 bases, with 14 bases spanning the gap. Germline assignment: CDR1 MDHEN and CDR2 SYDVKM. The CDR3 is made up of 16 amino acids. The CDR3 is CASSPPGGTNTGELFF. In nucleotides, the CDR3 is TGTGCCAGCAGCCCTCCCGGCGGGACGAACACCGGGGAGCTGTTTTTT.

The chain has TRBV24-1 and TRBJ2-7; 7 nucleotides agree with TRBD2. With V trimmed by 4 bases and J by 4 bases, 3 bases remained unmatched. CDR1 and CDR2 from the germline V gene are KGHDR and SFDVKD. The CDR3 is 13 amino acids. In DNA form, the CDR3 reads TGTGCCACCAGTGAGGGGGAGGGATACGAGCAGTACTTC. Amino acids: CATSEGEGYEQYF.

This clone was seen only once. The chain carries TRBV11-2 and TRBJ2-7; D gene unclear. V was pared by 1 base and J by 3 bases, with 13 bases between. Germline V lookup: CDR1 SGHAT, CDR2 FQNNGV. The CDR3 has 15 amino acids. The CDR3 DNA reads TGTGCCAGCAGCTTAGTTATGGGCCCCAACTACGAGCAGTACTTC. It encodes CASSLVMGPNYEQYF. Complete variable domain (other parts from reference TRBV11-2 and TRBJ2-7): EAGVAQSPRYKIIEKRQSVAFWCNPISGHATLYWYQQILGQGPKLLIQFQNNGVVDDSQLPKDRFSAERLKGVDSTLKIQPAKLEDSAVYLCASSLVMGPNYEQYFGPGTRLTVT.

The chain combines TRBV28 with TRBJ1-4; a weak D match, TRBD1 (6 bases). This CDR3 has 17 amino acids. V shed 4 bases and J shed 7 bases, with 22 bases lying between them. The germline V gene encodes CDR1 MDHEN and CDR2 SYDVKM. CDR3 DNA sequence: TGTGCCAGCAGTTCTCAGGGGAAATTGTCCCCTGGTGAAAAACTGTTTTTT. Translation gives CASSSQGKLSPGEKLFF.

The chain's CDR3 is CASRLAGPYNEQFF. CDR3 in DNA: TGCGCCAGCCGACTAGCGGGGCCCTACAATGAGCAGTTCTTC. The chain carries TRBV5-1 and TRBJ2-1, with 11 bases lining up with TRBD2. The germline CDR1 and CDR2 sequences are SGHRS and YFSETQ. This CDR3 contains 14 residues. The V gene end was trimmed by 7 bases and the J gene end by 2 bases; junction bases not matched to a gene: 2.

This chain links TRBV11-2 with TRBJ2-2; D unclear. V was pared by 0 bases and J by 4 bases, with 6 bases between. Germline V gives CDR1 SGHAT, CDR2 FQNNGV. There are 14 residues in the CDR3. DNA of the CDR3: TGTGCCAGCAGCTTAGAAGCGAGCACCGGGGAGCTGTTTTTT. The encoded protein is CASSLEASTGELFF.

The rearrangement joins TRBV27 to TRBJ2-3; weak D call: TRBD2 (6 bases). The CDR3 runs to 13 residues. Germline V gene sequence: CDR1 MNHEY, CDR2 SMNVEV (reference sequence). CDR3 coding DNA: TGTGCAGCCCGGGAGCGGACCACAGATACGCAGTATTTT. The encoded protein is CAARERTTDTQYF.

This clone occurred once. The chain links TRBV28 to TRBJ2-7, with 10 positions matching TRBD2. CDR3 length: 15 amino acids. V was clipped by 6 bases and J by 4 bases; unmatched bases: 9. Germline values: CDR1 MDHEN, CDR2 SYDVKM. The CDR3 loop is CASSLILAGLYEQYF. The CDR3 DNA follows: TGTGCCAGCAGCCTGATACTAGCGGGACTATACGAGCAGTACTTC. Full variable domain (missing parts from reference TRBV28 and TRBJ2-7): DVKVTQSSRYLVKRTGEKVFLECVQDMDHENMFWYRQDPGLGLRLIYFSYDVKMKEKGDIPEGYSVSREKKERFSLILESASTNQTSMYLCASSLILAGLYEQYFGPGTRLTVT.

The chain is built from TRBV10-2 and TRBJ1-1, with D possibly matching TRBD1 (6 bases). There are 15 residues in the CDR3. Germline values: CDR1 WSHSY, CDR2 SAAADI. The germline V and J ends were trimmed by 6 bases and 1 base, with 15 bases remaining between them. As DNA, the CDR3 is TGCGCCAGCAGGGAGGGACAAATCGAGAACACTGAAGCTTTCTTT. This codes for CASREGQIENTEAFF.

The CDR3 is CASSLAPGTTDRAQYF. The CDR3 nucleotides are TGTGCCAGCAGCTTAGCCCCAGGGACTACCGACCGGGCCCAGTACTTC. V usage is TRBV7-8 and J usage is TRBJ2-5, with 7 bases matching TRBD2. The length of the CDR3 is 16 residues. Unmatched junction bases numbered 13, after V lost 0 bases and J lost 9 bases. Germline CDR1 SGHVS, CDR2 FQNEAQ.

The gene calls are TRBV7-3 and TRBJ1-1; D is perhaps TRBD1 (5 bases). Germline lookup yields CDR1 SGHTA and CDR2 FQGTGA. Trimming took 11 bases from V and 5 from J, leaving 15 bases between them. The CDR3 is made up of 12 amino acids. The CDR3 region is CAAVSRGTEAFF. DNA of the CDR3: TGTGCCGCGGTGTCTCGGGGGACTGAAGCTTTCTTT.

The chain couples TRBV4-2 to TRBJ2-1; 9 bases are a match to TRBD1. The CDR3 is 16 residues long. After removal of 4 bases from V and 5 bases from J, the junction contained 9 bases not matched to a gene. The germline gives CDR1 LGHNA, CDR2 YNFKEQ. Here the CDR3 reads CASSLAVGQGDNEQFF. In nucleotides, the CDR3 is TGTGCCAGCAGCCTAGCGGTGGGACAGGGAGACAATGAGCAGTTCTTC.

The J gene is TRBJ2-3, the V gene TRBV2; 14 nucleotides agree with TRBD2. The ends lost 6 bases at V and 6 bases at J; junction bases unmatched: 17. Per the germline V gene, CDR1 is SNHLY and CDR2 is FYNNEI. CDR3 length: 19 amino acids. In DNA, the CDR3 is TGTGCCAGCAGCCCTAGGGACAGGAGACTAGCGGGAGGGCCTGATACGCAGTATTTT. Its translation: CASSPRDRRLAGGPDTQYF.

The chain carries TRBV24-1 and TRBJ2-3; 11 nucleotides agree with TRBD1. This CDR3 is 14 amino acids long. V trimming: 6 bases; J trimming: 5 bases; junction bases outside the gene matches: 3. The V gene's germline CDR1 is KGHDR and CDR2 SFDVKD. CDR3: CATSKGTGGDTQYF. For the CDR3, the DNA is TGTGCCACCAGTAAAGGGACAGGGGGAGATACGCAGTATTTT.

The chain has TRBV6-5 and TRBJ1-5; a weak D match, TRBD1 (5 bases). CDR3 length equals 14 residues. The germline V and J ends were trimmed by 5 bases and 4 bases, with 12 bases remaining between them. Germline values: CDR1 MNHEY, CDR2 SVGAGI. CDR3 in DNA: TGTGCCAGCAGTAGACAGAGTTTAAATCAGCCCCAGCATTTT. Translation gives CASSRQSLNQPQHF.

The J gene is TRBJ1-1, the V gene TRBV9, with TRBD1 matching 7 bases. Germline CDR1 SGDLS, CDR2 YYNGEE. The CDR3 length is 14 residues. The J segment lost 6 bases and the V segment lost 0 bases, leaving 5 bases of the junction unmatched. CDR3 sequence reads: CASSVEGARSEAFF. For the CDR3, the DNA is TGTGCCAGCAGCGTAGAGGGGGCGAGATCTGAAGCTTTCTTT.

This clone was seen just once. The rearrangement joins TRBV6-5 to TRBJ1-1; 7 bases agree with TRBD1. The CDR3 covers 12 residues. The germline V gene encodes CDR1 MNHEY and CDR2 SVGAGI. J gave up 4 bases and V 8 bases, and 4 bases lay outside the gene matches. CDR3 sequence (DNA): TGTGCCAGCGTTCAGGGGGGCACTGAAGCTTTCTTT. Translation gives CASVQGGTEAFF.

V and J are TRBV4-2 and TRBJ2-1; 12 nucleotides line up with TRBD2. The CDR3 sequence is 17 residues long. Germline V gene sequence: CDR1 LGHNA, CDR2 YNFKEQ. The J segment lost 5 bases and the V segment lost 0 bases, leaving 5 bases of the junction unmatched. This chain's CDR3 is CASSQDGLAGGNNEQFF. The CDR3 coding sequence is TGTGCCAGCAGCCAAGATGGGCTAGCGGGAGGGAACAATGAGCAGTTCTTC.

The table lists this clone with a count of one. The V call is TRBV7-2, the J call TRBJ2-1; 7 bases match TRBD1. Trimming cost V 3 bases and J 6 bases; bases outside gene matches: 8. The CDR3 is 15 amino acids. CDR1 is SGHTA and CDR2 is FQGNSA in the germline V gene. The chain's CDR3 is CASSLFADRVNEQFF. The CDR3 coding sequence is TGTGCCAGCAGCTTGTTCGCCGACAGGGTCAATGAGCAGTTCTTC.

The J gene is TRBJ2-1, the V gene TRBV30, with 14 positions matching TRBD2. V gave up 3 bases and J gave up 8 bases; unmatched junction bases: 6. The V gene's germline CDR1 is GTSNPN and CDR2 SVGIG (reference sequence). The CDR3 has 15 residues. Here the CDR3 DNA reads TGTGCCTGGAGCGCCCGGACTAGCGGGGGGTATGAGCAGTTCTTC. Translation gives CAWSARTSGGYEQFF.

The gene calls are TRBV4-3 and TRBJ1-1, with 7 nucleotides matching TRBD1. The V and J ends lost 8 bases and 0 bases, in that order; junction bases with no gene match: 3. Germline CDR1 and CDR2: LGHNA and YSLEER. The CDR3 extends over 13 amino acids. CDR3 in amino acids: CASRGQMNTEAFF. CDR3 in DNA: TGCGCCAGCCGGGGACAGATGAACACTGAAGCTTTCTTT.

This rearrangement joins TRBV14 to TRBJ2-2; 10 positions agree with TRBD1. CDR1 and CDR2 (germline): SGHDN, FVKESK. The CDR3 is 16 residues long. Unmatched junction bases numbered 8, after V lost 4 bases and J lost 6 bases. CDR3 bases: TGTGCCAGCAGCCTCCGCTCCGGGACAGGGGCCGGGGAGCTGTTTTTT. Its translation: CASSLRSGTGAGELFF.